This is a list of T cell receptor beta chains from one sample in a study of OX40 agonist ivuxolimab in advanced cancers. Assay used: immunoSEQ multiplex PCR; TCRdb lists only in-frame clones, some missing. The sample has about 46,000 clones, about nine tenths seen once. The input for sequencing was CD4+ or CD8+ T cells sorted from blood, taken in a trial of the OX40 agonist ivuxolimab. The source of these receptors is an adult with an advanced solid tumor such as melanoma, head and neck, liver or kidney cancer. CDR3s leave out the opening cysteine and the closing phenylalanine or tryptophan. The order of the fields is clone size, D gene, V gene, J gene, CDR3 protein. The D gene is left open where the match is weak. Where a row states a size, it is once, few, many or the class of an expanded clone; other rows omit it.

>NA|NA|TRBV2|TRBJ2-3
ASSDDSTDTQY
>NA|NA|TRBV11-2|TRBJ1-2
ASSSQGPLYGYT
>once|TRBD1|TRBV6-1|TRBJ1-4
ASTETGGDEKLF
>NA|NA|TRBV28|TRBJ2-3
ASSPTGYSTDTQY
>NA|TRBD1|TRBV27|TRBJ2-7
ASRNWDSPSYEQY
>NA|NA|TRBV7-3|TRBJ1-2
ASSLSGSSLDGYT
>NA|TRBD1|TRBV27|TRBJ2-7
ASSLSIGTAYEQY
>NA|NA|TRBV19|TRBJ2-7
ASSISIFGEQY
>NA|TRBD1|TRBV19|TRBJ1-1
ASSLHRGWTEAF
>NA|TRBD1|TRBV7-9|TRBJ2-2
ASSLSQGVNTGELF
>NA|TRBD1|TRBV30|TRBJ2-5
AWTGTGQETQY
>NA|NA|TRBV11-2|TRBJ2-7
ASSLERGRPVYEQY
>NA|NA|TRBV18|TRBJ1-2
ASSEQGSNYGYT
>NA|TRBD1|TRBV5-6|TRBJ2-7
ASSSGTVSYEQY
>NA|NA|TRBV7-8|TRBJ2-2
ASSLGGQVAGELF
>NA|NA|TRBV5-1|TRBJ2-1
ASSLDTFSYNEQF
>few|TRBD1|TRBV2|TRBJ1-2
ATREGQPSPYT
>NA|NA|TRBV11-3|TRBJ2-7
ASSPYVRGGDYEQY
>NA|NA|TRBV11-3|TRBJ1-2
ASSPSGAGVSRYT
>NA|NA|TRBV7-3|TRBJ2-3
ASSSGGRTDTQY
>NA|TRBD1|TRBV7-9|TRBJ2-7
ASSAVGAGGYEQY
>NA|TRBD2|TRBV5-6|TRBJ2-3
ASSYFAGTSGRATDTQY
>NA|NA|TRBV7-2|TRBJ1-1
ASSLSVWGNTEAF
>NA|TRBD1|TRBV6-6|TRBJ2-5
ASSYSRDRGETQY
>NA|NA|TRBV18|TRBJ2-7
ASSPQEQSNEQY
>NA|NA|TRBV7-9|TRBJ2-7
ASSPRGGTGYEQY
>NA|TRBD2|TRBV5-4|TRBJ2-7
ASSLIRASGGAPYEQY
>NA|NA|TRBV4-1|TRBJ1-3
ASSQESGTGNTIY
>NA|NA|TRBV2|TRBJ1-1
ASQGGRTEAF
>NA|NA|TRBV7-9|TRBJ2-1
ASRHSQDSSSGNEQF
>NA|NA|TRBV18|TRBJ1-3
ASSQALSGNTIY
>NA|NA|TRBV12-2|TRBJ2-1
ASRPPNHLPSATYPRYNEQF
>NA|TRBD1|TRBV19|TRBJ1-4
ASSMGIRGLEKLF
>NA|NA|TRBV5-1|TRBJ1-1
ASSLGGNTEAF
>NA|NA|TRBV10-1|TRBJ2-7
ASGSDPDPLSYEQY
>NA|NA|TRBV4-1|TRBJ2-2
ASSPQATNTGELF
>NA|NA|TRBV6-5|TRBJ2-2
ASWPLTGELF
>NA|NA|TRBV14|TRBJ2-1
ASSQATRGGWAEQF
>few|NA|TRBV10-3|TRBJ1-1
AISGIRENTEAF
>NA|NA|TRBV27|TRBJ2-5
ASSLLGYQETQY
>NA|NA|TRBV14|TRBJ1-1
ASSQEDSTEAF